Listed below are T cell receptor beta chains from one sample, sequenced in a study of blood T cell repertoires in COVID-19. The protocol was immunoSEQ multiplex PCR, while the TCRdb copy is restricted to in-frame clones and leaves out a portion. This table holds 350,000 to 400,000 clones, approximately 90% found once. The sequenced material came from PBMCs or T cells enriched from blood (not recorded which). These TCRs come from a woman aged 40 to 50 who had been exposed to COVID-19. Both conserved end residues are part of each CDR3. A D gene is named only where the DNA matches it firmly. Some rows mark clone size as missing; the rest say once, few, many or name a class of expanded clone.

cdr3_aa	cdr3_nt	v_call	clone_size	j_call	d_call
CASSNSGEQYF	TGCGCCAGCAGTAATTCCGGGGAGCAGTACTTC	TRBV10-2	NA	TRBJ2-7	NA
CASSIEGDRGSTGELFF	TGTGCCAGTAGTATAGAAGGGGACAGGGGGAGCACCGGGGAGCTGTTTTTT	TRBV19	few	TRBJ2-2	TRBD1
CASRGTGGAMFF	TGTGCCAGCAGAGGCACAGGGGGCGCAATGTTCTTC	TRBV6-5	NA	TRBJ2-1	TRBD1
CASSVGEGNTGELFF	TGCGCCAGCAGTGTAGGGGAGGGGAACACCGGGGAGCTGTTTTTT	TRBV10-1	once	TRBJ2-2	TRBD2
CASSSRHLAGVPWETQYF	TGTGCCAGCAGCTCCCGCCATCTAGCGGGAGTACCTTGGGAGACCCAGTACTTC	TRBV9	NA	TRBJ2-5	TRBD2
CASSYNDRAEQYF	TGTGCCAGCAGCTACAATGACAGGGCCGAGCAGTACTTC	TRBV5-6	NA	TRBJ2-7	TRBD1
CASRKYSNQPQHF	TGCGCCAGCCGTAAATATAGCAATCAGCCCCAGCATTTT	TRBV10-2	NA	TRBJ1-5	NA
CASTFGQRPYEQYF	TGCGCCAGCACTTTCGGACAGCGTCCCTACGAGCAGTACTTC	TRBV10-2	NA	TRBJ2-7	NA
CASSMRTGAIGAFF	TGTGCCAGCAGCATGCGGACAGGAGCTATAGGGGCTTTCTTT	TRBV5-6	NA	TRBJ1-1	TRBD1
CASSHHTDTQYF	TGTGCCAGTAGCCATCACACAGATACGCAGTATTTT	TRBV19	NA	TRBJ2-3	NA
CASSPARGSGANVLTF	TGTGCCAGCTCACCTGCCCGGGGCTCTGGGGCCAACGTCCTGACTTTC	TRBV18	NA	TRBJ2-6	NA
CASSSGQGRSYYGYTF	TGTGCCAGTAGCTCCGGACAGGGGAGGTCTTATTATGGCTACACCTTC	TRBV19	NA	TRBJ1-2	TRBD1
CASSYQQGLDGYTF	TGTGCCAGCAGTTATCAACAGGGCCTGGATGGCTACACCTTC	TRBV6-5	NA	TRBJ1-2	NA
CASSLSGRGDTQYF	TGTGCCAGCAGTTTAAGCGGGAGGGGAGATACGCAGTATTTT	TRBV7-9	NA	TRBJ2-3	TRBD2
CASSPQQVSGNTIYF	TGTGCCAGCTCACCACAGCAGGTTTCTGGAAACACCATATATTTT	TRBV18	NA	TRBJ1-3	NA
CASSRLDQETQYF	TGTGCCAGCAGTCGACTGGACCAAGAGACCCAGTACTTC	TRBV7-3	NA	TRBJ2-5	NA
CASSLGNHGNQPQHF	TGTGCCAGCAGTTTAGGCAACCACGGCAATCAGCCCCAGCATTTT	TRBV27	NA	TRBJ1-5	NA
CASSSYRLANYGYTF	TGTGCCAGCAGCTCATACAGACTAGCTAACTATGGCTACACCTTC	TRBV7-2	NA	TRBJ1-2	NA
CASSWTGPNQPQHF	TGTGCCAGCAGCTGGACAGGTCCCAATCAGCCCCAGCATTTT	TRBV6-2/TRBV6-3	NA	TRBJ1-5	TRBD1
CASSWREGTYEQYF	TGTGCCAGCAGCTGGAGGGAGGGGACCTACGAGCAGTACTTC	TRBV11-3	NA	TRBJ2-7	TRBD2
CASSSRTTSPEYYEQYF	TGTGCCAGCAGCTCCCGAACTACTTCCCCGGAATACTACGAGCAGTACTTC	TRBV27	NA	TRBJ2-7	NA
CASSELGGVDEQYF	TGTGCCAGCAGTGAACTGGGGGGGGTCGACGAGCAGTACTTC	TRBV6-1	NA	TRBJ2-7	TRBD2
CASSSKTGVNTEAFF	TGTGCCAGCAGCTCTAAGACAGGGGTGAACACTGAAGCTTTCTTT	TRBV5-5	NA	TRBJ1-1	TRBD1
CASSRGGYTEAFF	TGTGCCAGCAGCCGAGGGGGCTACACTGAAGCTTTCTTT	TRBV5-5	NA	TRBJ1-1	TRBD1
CASSTGQGIGKLFF	TGTGCCAGCAGTACGGGACAGGGTATCGGAAAACTGTTTTTT	TRBV7-2	NA	TRBJ1-4	TRBD1
CASSDSNINEQFF	TGTGCCAGCAGTGACTCAAATATCAATGAGCAGTTCTTC	TRBV6-4	NA	TRBJ2-1	NA
CASSMSLRGYTF	TGTGCCAGTAGTATGAGTTTGAGGGGCTACACCTTC	TRBV19	NA	TRBJ1-2	NA
CASADGGAAVGYTF	TGCGCCAGCGCCGACGGTGGGGCAGCCGTCGGCTACACCTTC	TRBV5-1	NA	TRBJ1-2	NA
CASSLGVSSYNEQFF	TGCGCCAGCAGCCTAGGGGTTAGCTCCTACAATGAGCAGTTCTTC	TRBV4-1	few	TRBJ2-1	NA
CASSLGATGRLITEAFF	TGTGCCAGCAGCTTAGGGGCCACAGGAAGGTTGATCACTGAAGCTTTCTTT	TRBV11-2	NA	TRBJ1-1	NA
CASSVTGGSSNEKLFF	TGCGCCAGCAGCGTGACAGGGGGTAGTTCTAATGAAAAACTGTTTTTT	TRBV5-1	NA	TRBJ1-4	TRBD1
CASSRLAGTQETQYF	TGTGCCAGCAGCAGGTTAGCGGGGACCCAAGAGACCCAGTACTTC	TRBV6-5	NA	TRBJ2-5	TRBD2
CASSRLGTGVPGANVLTF	TGTGCCAGCTCACGTCTTGGGACAGGGGTTCCTGGGGCCAACGTCCTGACTTTC	TRBV18	once	TRBJ2-6	TRBD1
CASSIRGRPQHF	TGTGCCAGTAGTATTCGGGGTCGGCCCCAGCATTTT	TRBV19	NA	TRBJ1-5	NA
CASSLEAGGPPDTQYF	TGTGCCAGCAGCTTGGAAGCGGGGGGCCCGCCAGATACGCAGTATTTT	TRBV13	few	TRBJ2-3	TRBD2
CTSSIRDTYGYTF	TGCACCAGCAGTATCCGGGACACCTATGGCTACACCTTC	TRBV1	once	TRBJ1-2	NA
CASSVQGNHGYTF	TGTGCCAGCAGCGTACAGGGCAACCATGGCTACACCTTC	TRBV7-2	NA	TRBJ1-2	NA
CASSVERGQWYGYTF	TGTGCCAGCAGTGTTGAAAGGGGGCAATGGTATGGCTACACCTTC	TRBV2	NA	TRBJ1-2	TRBD1
CASSSRGQETQYF	TGTGCCAGCAGCTCCCGGGGGCAAGAGACCCAGTACTTC	TRBV9	NA	TRBJ2-5	NA
CAWSGPRTKKEKLFF	TGTGCCTGGAGTGGTCCCAGGACAAAGAAGGAAAAACTGTTTTTT	TRBV30	NA	TRBJ1-4	NA
CASSQVGLEAREQYF	TGTGCCAGCAGCCAGGTGGGACTAGAGGCGCGGGAGCAGTACTTC	TRBV5-4	NA	TRBJ2-7	TRBD2